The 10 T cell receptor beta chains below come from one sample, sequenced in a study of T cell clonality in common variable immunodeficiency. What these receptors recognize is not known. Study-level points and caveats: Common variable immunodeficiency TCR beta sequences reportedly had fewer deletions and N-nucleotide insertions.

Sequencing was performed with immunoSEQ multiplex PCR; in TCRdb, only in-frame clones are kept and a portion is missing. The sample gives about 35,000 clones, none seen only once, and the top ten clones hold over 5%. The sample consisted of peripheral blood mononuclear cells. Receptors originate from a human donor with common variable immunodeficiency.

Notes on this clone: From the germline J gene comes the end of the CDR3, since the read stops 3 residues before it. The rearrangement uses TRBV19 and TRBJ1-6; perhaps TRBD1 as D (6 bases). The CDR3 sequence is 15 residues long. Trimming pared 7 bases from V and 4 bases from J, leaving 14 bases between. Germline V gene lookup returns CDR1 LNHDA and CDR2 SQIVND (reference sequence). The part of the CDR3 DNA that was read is TGTGCCAGTATCGGGGACAAAACGTATAATTCACCC. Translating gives CASIGDKTYNSP. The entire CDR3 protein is CASIGDKTYNSPLHF.

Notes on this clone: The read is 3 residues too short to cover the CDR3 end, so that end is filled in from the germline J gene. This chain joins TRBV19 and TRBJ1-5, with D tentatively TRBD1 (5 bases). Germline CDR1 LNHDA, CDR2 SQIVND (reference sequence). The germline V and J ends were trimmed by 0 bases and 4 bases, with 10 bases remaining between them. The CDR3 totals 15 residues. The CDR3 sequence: CASSIDPPGNQPQHF. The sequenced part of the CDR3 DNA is TGTGCCAGTAGTATAGATCCGCCAGGGAATCAGCCC.

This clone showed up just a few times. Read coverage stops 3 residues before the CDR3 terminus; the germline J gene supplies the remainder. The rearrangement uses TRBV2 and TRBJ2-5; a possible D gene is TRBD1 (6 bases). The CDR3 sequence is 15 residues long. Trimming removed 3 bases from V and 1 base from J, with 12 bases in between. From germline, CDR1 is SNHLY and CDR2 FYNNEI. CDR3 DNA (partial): TGTGCCAGCAGTGAGGTCGGGACACTCCAAGAGACC. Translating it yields CASSEVGTLQET. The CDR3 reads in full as CASSEVGTLQETQYF.

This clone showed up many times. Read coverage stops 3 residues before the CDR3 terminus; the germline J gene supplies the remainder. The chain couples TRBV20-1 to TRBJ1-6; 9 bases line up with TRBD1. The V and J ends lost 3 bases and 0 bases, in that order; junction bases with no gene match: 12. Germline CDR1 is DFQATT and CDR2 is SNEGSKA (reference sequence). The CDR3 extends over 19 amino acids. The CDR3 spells CSARVSGTGSDSYNSPLHF. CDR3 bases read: TGCAGTGCTAGGGTATCCGGGACAGGGTCGGACTCCTATAATTCACCC.

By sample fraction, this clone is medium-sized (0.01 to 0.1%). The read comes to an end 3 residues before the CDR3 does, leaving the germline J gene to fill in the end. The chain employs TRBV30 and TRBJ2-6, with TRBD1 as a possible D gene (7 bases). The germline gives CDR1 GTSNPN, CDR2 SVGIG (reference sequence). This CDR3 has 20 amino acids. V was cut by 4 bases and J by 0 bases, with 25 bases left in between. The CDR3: CAWTPSLAGGTLSGANVLTF. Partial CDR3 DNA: TGTGCCTGGACCCCCTCTCTGGCAGGGGGGACACTCTCTGGGGCCAACGTC.

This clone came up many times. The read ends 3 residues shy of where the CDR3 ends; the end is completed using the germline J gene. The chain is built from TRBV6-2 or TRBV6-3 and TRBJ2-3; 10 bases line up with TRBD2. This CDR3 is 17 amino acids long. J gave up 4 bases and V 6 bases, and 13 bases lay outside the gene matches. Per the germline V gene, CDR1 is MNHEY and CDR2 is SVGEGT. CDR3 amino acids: CASSPILAGISADTQYF. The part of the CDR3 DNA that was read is TGTGCCAGCAGCCCTATACTAGCGGGGATCTCGGCAGATACG.

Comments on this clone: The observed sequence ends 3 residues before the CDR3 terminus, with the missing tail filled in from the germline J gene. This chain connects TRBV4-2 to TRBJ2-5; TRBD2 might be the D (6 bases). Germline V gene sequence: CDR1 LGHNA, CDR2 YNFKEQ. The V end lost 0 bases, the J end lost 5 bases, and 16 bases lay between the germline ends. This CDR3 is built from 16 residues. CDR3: CASSQEGGARGETQYF. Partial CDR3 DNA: TGTGCCAGCAGCCAAGAGGGCGGGGCCAGAGGGGAGACC.

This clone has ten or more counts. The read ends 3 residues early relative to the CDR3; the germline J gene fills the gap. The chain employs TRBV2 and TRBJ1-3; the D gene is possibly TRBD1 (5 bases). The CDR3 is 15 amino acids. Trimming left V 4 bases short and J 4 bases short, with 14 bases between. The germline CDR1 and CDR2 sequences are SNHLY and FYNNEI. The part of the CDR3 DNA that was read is TGTGCCAGCAGTGTGGGGGGGAGTGGAGGAAACACC. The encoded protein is CASSVGGSGGNT. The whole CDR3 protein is CASSVGGSGGNTIYF. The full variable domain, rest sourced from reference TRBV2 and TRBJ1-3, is EPEVTQTPSHQVTQMGQEVILRCVPISNHLYFYWYRQILGQKVEFLVSFYNNEISEKSEIFDDQFSVERPDGSNFTLKIRSTKLEDSAMYFCASSVGGSGGNTIYFGEGSWLTVV.

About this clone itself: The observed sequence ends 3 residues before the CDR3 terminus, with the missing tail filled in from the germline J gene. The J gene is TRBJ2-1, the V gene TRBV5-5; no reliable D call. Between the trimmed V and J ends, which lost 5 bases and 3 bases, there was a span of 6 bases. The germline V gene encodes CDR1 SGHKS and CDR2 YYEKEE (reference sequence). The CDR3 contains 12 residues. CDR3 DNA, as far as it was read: TGTGCCAGCAGGCCTAACTACAATGAG. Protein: CASRPNYNE. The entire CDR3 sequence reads CASRPNYNEQFF.

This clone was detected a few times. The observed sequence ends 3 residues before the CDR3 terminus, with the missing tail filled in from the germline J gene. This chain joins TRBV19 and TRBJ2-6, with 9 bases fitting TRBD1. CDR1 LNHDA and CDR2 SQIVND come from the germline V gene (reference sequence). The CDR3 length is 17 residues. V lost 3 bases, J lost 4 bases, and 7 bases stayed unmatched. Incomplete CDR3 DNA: TGTGCCAGTAGTATCGGACAGGGGAGCTCCGGGGCCAACGTC. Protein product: CASSIGQGSSGANV. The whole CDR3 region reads CASSIGQGSSGANVLTF.